A selection of T cell receptor beta chains follows, all from one sample in a study of tumour-infiltrating T cells in Burkitt lymphoma. TCRdb's table, derived via immunoSEQ multiplex PCR, lists solely in-frame clones and lacks some. Of approximately 15,000 clones in the sample, about 77% are singletons; the top ten hold approximately 2.1%. Source material: tumor tissue. The receptor set was obtained from a human donor with diffuse large B-cell lymphoma. Both conserved end residues are part of each CDR3. Fields, in order: D gene, V gene, J gene, clone size, CDR3 protein, CDR3 DNA. The D gene is left open where the match is weak. Clone sizes are given selectively: once, few, many, or a class where the clone is expanded.

.	TRBV5-1	TRBJ2-1	.	CASSLGGSSYNEQFF	TGCGCCAGCAGCTTAGGAGGGAGCTCCTACAATGAGCAGTTCTTC
.	TRBV9	TRBJ1-6	.	CASSVEGGANSPLHF	TGTGCCAGCAGCGTAGAGGGGGGCGCGAATTCACCCCTCCACTTT
.	TRBV27	TRBJ1-1	.	CASSSNGAVMNTEAFF	TGTGCCAGCAGTTCAAACGGGGCGGTGATGAACACTGAAGCTTTCTTT
.	TRBV2	TRBJ2-7	.	CASTVQDRYEQYF	TGTGCCAGCACGGTACAGGACCGCTACGAGCAGTACTTC
.	TRBV2	TRBJ2-2	.	CASFAGTNTGELFF	TGTGCCAGCTTTGCGGGGACTAACACCGGGGAGCTGTTTTTT
TRBD1	TRBV9	TRBJ2-7	.	CASADGTEPDEQYF	TGTGCCAGCGCTGACGGGACAGAGCCGGACGAGCAGTACTTC
.	TRBV6-5	TRBJ1-1	.	CASSRREGMSTEAFF	TGTGCCAGCAGTCGCCGAGAAGGGATGAGCACTGAAGCTTTCTTT
TRBD1	TRBV6-1	TRBJ2-7	once	CASSEPPPTDRGGYEQYF	TGTGCCAGCAGTGAACCCCCCCCCACGGACAGGGGAGGGTACGAGCAGTACTTC
.	TRBV5-6	TRBJ1-1	.	CASSFRGLNTEAFF	TGTGCCAGCAGCTTCAGGGGACTGAACACTGAAGCTTTCTTT
.	TRBV7-9	TRBJ2-2	.	CASSSHGTGELFF	TGTGCCAGCAGCTCCCATGGCACCGGGGAGCTGTTTTTT
.	TRBV10-3	TRBJ2-7	few	CAISELGGHYEQYF	TGTGCCATCAGTGAATTGGGAGGACACTACGAGCAGTACTTC
.	TRBV28	TRBJ1-5	.	CASRGVAGGNQPQHF	TGTGCCAGCAGGGGGGTAGCCGGTGGCAATCAGCCCCAGCATTTT
TRBD1	TRBV2	TRBJ1-2	once	CASRGDSLFYGYTF	TGTGCCAGCAGGGGGGACAGCCTCTTCTATGGCTACACCTTC
.	TRBV7-3	TRBJ2-1	.	CASSFLAGAYNEQFF	TGTGCCAGCAGCTTTTTGGCAGGGGCGTACAATGAGCAGTTCTTC
.	TRBV19	TRBJ1-1	.	CASSMDPGSEAFF	TGTGCCAGTAGTATGGACCCGGGATCGGAAGCTTTCTTT